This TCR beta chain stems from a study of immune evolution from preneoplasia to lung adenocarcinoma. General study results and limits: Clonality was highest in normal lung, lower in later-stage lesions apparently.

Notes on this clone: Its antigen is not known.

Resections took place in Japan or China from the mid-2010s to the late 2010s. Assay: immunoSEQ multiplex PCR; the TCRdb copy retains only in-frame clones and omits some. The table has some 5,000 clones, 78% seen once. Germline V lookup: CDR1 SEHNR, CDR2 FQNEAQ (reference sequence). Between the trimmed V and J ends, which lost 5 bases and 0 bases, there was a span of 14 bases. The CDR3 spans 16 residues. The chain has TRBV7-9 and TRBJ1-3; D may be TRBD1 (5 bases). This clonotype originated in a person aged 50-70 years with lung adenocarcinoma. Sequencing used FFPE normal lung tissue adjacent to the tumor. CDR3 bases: TGTGCCAGCAGCAGACTAGGGGACCGCTCTGGAAACACCATATATTTT. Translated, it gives CASSRLGDRSGNTIYF.